The 8 T cell receptor beta chains listed next were all sequenced from one sample in a study of post-analysis software for immune sequencing data. Findings and caveats of the study: Comparison of patients with controls showed five TRBV segments more frequent in patients, TRBV5-6, TRBV5-1 and TRBV20-1 among them.

cDNA libraries for TCR beta contained unique molecular identifiers. TCRdb re-called the PCR reads through MiXCR, storing one row per CDR3 protein. The repertoire holds more than 450,000 distinct CDR3 sequences, with around 47% as singletons. For these TCRs, the target antigens are not known. Sequenced input: blood. Source of these receptors: a girl aged 10 to 17 with multiple sclerosis.

The rearrangement links TRBV29-1 to TRBJ2-5, with 8 bases lining up with TRBD1. CDR1 SQVTM and CDR2 ANQGSEA come from the germline V gene. V was pared by 3 bases and J by 5 bases, with 11 bases of the junction left unmatched. CDR3 length equals 15 residues. CDR3 sequence reads: CSVEAGGSFRETQYF. The CDR3 bases are TGCAGCGTTGAGGCAGGGGGCTCGTTTAGGGAGACCCAGTACTTC.

This clonotype showed up just a few times. This chain joins TRBV5-1 and TRBJ2-1, with 8 positions matching TRBD2. V dropped 2 bases and J dropped 2; count of bases not matched to a gene: 6. Germline CDR1 and CDR2: SGHRS and YFSETQ. This CDR3 is 16 amino acids long. The CDR3 is CASSFLGTRAYNEQFF. The CDR3 region has the DNA TGCGCCAGCAGCTTCCTCGGGACTAGGGCCTACAATGAGCAGTTCTTC.

The chain employs TRBV5-1 and TRBJ2-1; 7 bases are shared with TRBD2. With V trimmed by 3 bases and J by 6 bases, 6 bases remained unmatched. CDR1 is SGHRS, CDR2 YFSETQ, per germline. The CDR3 runs to 14 residues. CDR3 DNA sequence: TGCGCCAGCAGCTCAAGAGCGGGACGCAATGAGCAGTTCTTC. Translated, it gives CASSSRAGRNEQFF.

This clonotype has just a few counts. The chain links TRBV7-9 to TRBJ1-1; a possible D gene is TRBD1 (6 bases). From germline, CDR1 is SEHNR and CDR2 FQNEAQ (reference sequence). The CDR3 length is 14 residues. The V gene lost 7 bases and the J gene lost 1 base, with 13 bases spanning the gap. The CDR3 bases are TGTGCCAGCATCCGGAAAGGGGGGAACACTGAAGCTTTCTTT. Encoded protein: CASIRKGGNTEAFF.

The chain employs TRBV2 and TRBJ1-2, with 7 bases matching TRBD1. Trimming took 2 bases from V and 1 from J; bases not matched to a gene: 7. Germline V gene lookup returns CDR1 SNHLY and CDR2 FYNNEI. This CDR3 has 16 residues. The CDR3 protein is CASSESWDSLNYGYTF. The CDR3, as DNA: TGTGCCAGCAGTGAAAGTTGGGACAGCCTTAACTATGGCTACACCTTC.

The chain combines TRBV20-1 with TRBJ1-3, with a tentative D call TRBD1 (5 bases). Germline lookup yields CDR1 DFQATT and CDR2 SNEGSKA (reference sequence). Trimming left V 4 bases short and J 1 base short, with 8 bases between. CDR3 size: 13 residues. The CDR3 DNA reads TGCAGTGCTATAGGGGAGTCTGGAAACACCATATATTTT. The encoded protein is CSAIGESGNTIYF.

This clonotype was picked up a small number of times. The chain combines TRBV3-1 with TRBJ2-5; 11 nucleotides align to TRBD2. V lost 1 base, J lost 7 bases, and 17 bases stayed unmatched. Germline V lookup: CDR1 LGHDT, CDR2 YNNKEL (reference sequence). The CDR3 runs 19 residues. The DNA of the CDR3 is TGTGCCAGCAGCCAAGTTTCTCAAACCATAGCGGGAGGGCCTGGGACCCAGTACTTC. This codes for CASSQVSQTIAGGPGTQYF.

This clonotype has only a few counts. The chain joins TRBV20-1 to TRBJ2-7, with TRBD2 matching over 14 bases. J was trimmed by 4 bases and V by 0 bases; bases with no gene match: 11. The CDR3 totals 18 residues. The germline CDR1 and CDR2 sequences are DFQATT and SNEGSKA (reference sequence). The CDR3 is CSARDQMGTSGSTYEQYF. The CDR3 bases are TGCAGTGCTAGAGATCAAATGGGGACTAGCGGGAGTACGTACGAGCAGTACTTC.